This entry lists 9 T cell receptor beta chains sequenced from one sample in a study of blood T cell repertoires in COVID-19 (TCRdb year 2020). Receptors were amplified or captured by the immunoSEQ multiplex PCR assay. TCRdb holds this immuneACCESS table with in-frame rearrangements only. Some clones are missing; in checked studies, unresolved V genes explain under half, and the rest has no known cause. This sample is represented by tens of thousands of clones; approximately 90% of them were singletons. Of the sample, approximately 1.6% is held by the ten largest clones. Sequencing was performed on peripheral blood. Receptors originate from a human donor in a cohort sampled during active COVID-19.

This sequence joins TRBV6-1 and TRBJ2-1; 14 bases agree with TRBD2. The V segment lost 7 bases and the J segment 7 bases; nucleotides outside the gene matches: 15. The length of the CDR3 is 18 residues. Per germline, CDR1 MNHNS and CDR2 SASEGT. The CDR3 DNA reads as TGTGCCAGCACTGATTTACAACGGGGACTAGCGGGAGCGAATGAGCAGTTCTTC. This translates into CASTDLQRGLAGANEQFF.

The chain couples TRBV29-1 to TRBJ2-7; 10 bases match TRBD2. The J segment lost 4 bases and the V segment lost 1 base, leaving 4 bases of the junction unmatched. Looked up from germline, CDR1 is SQVTM and CDR2 is ANQGSEA. This CDR3 spans 14 amino acids. CDR3 bases: TGCAGCGTTGAAGGGGTAGCGGGAGGTTACGAGCAGTACTTC. It translates to CSVEGVAGGYEQYF.

The J gene is TRBJ2-7, the V gene TRBV3-1 (or the pseudogene TRBV3-2), with 10 bases aligning to TRBD1. The J segment lost 4 bases and the V segment lost 7 bases, leaving 10 bases of the junction unmatched. CDR1 LGHDT and CDR2 YNNKEL come from the germline V gene (reference sequence). The CDR3 sequence is 15 residues long. CDR3 loop: CASNPPRDRGYEQYF. The CDR3 nucleotides are TGTGCCAGCAACCCCCCCCGGGACAGGGGATACGAGCAGTACTTC.

Concerning this clone itself: It is likely a read error, because the conserved phenylalanine at the end of the CDR3 is missing. It is unclear where the CDR3 begins or ends on the DNA, so no DNA is shown, and the CDR3 is as TCRdb lists it. The chain combines TRBV11-2 with TRBJ2-3; TRBD2 is the table's D call and was not checked against the DNA. The CDR3 contains 14 residues when both ends are counted. Germline-derived CDR1 and CDR2 are SGHAT and FQNNGV. The CDR3 sequence: CASSLVRTREPLRV.

The chain employs TRBV6-2 or TRBV6-3 and TRBJ2-1; perhaps TRBD2 as D (5 bases). V shed 0 bases and J shed 1 base, with 7 bases lying between them. This CDR3 contains 15 residues. Germline CDR1 and CDR2: MNHEY and SVGEGT. The CDR3 sequence: CASSYSLASYNEQFF. The CDR3, as DNA: TGTGCCAGCAGTTACTCGTTAGCGTCCTACAATGAGCAGTTCTTC.

The V gene is TRBV7-7, the J gene TRBJ2-1, with 14 bases aligning to TRBD2. CDR3 length equals 17 residues. The trim removed 5 bases at V and 9 bases at J, leaving 12 bases unmatched. CDR1 is SSHAT, CDR2 FNYEAQ, per germline (reference sequence). The CDR3 DNA reads TGTGCCAGCAGCGTCACCGGGACTAGCGGGAGCTTTGGTGAGCAGTTCTTC. Residues: CASSVTGTSGSFGEQFF. Complete variable domain (other parts from reference TRBV7-7 and TRBJ2-1): GAGVSQSPRYKVTKRGQDVTLRCDPISSHATLYWYQQALGQGPEFLTYFNYEAQPDKSGLPSDRFSAERPEGSISTLTIQRTEQRDSAMYRCASSVTGTSGSFGEQFFGPGTRLTVL.

This chain connects TRBV9 to TRBJ2-3; the match to TRBD2 covers 8 bases. The trim removed 4 bases at V and 6 bases at J, leaving 10 bases unmatched. The CDR3 is 15 residues long. CDR1 is SGDLS, CDR2 YYNGEE, per germline. The CDR3 DNA sequence: TGTGCCAGCAGCCCCGCGGGGGGCACGGGGGATACGCAGTATTTT. It translates to CASSPAGGTGDTQYF.

The chain uses TRBV3-1 (or the pseudogene TRBV3-2) and TRBJ2-3; D may be TRBD2 (6 bases). CDR1 is LGHDT, CDR2 YNNKEL, per germline (reference sequence). Trimming shortened V by 6 bases and J by 1 base, and 14 bases separated the two germline ends. The CDR3 is made up of 15 amino acids. The CDR3 loop reads CASSQRDFRTDTQYF. In DNA form, the CDR3 reads TGTGCCAGCAGTCAGAGGGACTTCCGCACAGATACGCAGTATTTT.

The chain uses TRBV29-1 and TRBJ2-7, with D perhaps matching TRBD2 (7 bases). Germline CDR1 SQVTM, CDR2 ANQGSEA. The CDR3 runs 14 residues. Trimming removed 7 bases at V and 2 bases at J, with 18 bases between. For the CDR3, the DNA is TGCAGCGGGGGAGGGGGAAGAGGCCCCTACGAGCAGTACTTC. Translating gives CSGGGGRGPYEQYF.